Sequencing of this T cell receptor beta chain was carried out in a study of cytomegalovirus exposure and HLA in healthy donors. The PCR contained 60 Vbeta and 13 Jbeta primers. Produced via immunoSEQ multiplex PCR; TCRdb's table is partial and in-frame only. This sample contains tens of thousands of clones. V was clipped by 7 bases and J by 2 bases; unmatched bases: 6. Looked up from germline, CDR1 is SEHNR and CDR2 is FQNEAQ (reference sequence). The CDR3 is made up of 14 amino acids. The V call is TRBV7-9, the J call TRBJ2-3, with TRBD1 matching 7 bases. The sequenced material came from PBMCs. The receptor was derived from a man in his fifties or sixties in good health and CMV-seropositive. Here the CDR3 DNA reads TGTGCCAGCATCGACAGGGCAGACACAGATACGCAGTATTTT. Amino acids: CASIDRADTDTQYF.